This TCR beta chain stems from a study of Ad26.COV2.S vaccination and SARS-CoV-2 variants. Study summary: Into the muscle, Ad26.COV2.S was dosed once or twice, 56 days apart. Study results and caveats: Vaccine recipients showed a spike-specific TCR breadth that was higher than in placebo recipients. Vaccine recipients and placebo recipients showed similar non-spike TCR breadth.

As to treatment: roughly 19 received Ad26.COV2.S at low or high dose, single or two shots; roughly five received placebo; per-sample allocation not given. Collection of the samples took place on day 63 after the first injection of vaccine or placebo. The protocol was immunoSEQ multiplex PCR, while the TCRdb copy is restricted to in-frame clones and leaves out a portion. The sample holds about 480,000 clones; roughly nine tenths are singletons and the top ten take about 13%. Worth noting for this clone: No antigen is known for it.

The CDR3 is 13 residues long. Germline V gene data show CDR1 as KGHSH and CDR2 as LQKENI. V lost 7 bases, J lost 0 bases, and 10 bases lay in between. Here the sequenced sample was peripheral blood, taken in a trial of Ad26.COV2.S vaccine versus placebo. This receptor was identified in a person aged 18-65 years who received the Ad26.COV2.S COVID-19 vaccine or a placebo. The chain recombines TRBV18 with TRBJ2-7; D might be TRBD1 or TRBD2, each matching 5 bases. In DNA, the CDR3 is TGTGCCAGCTTGGGACCTAGCTCCTACGAGCAGTACTTC. It translates to CASLGPSSYEQYF.